The 20 T cell receptor beta chains listed next were all sequenced from one sample in a study of T cell responses to AZD1222 COVID-19 vaccine. Method: immunoSEQ multiplex PCR; TCRdb's copy keeps in-frame clones and lacks some. The sample includes roughly 120,000 clones, approximately 85% seen only once; the top ten take more than 3%. Source: peripheral blood, taken on day 0 of MenACWY control vaccination. Receptors originate from an adult in good health.

The genes are TRBV7-2 and TRBJ1-2; 8 nucleotides match TRBD1. This CDR3 has 16 amino acids. V shed 4 bases and J 2 bases; nucleotides not matched to a gene: 9. Germline V CDR1 and CDR2: SGHTA, FQGNSA. DNA for the CDR3: TGTGCCAGCAGCTCCTTATATACAGGGGGGAACTATGGCTACACCTTC. Translation gives CASSSLYTGGNYGYTF.

This clone showed up just a few times. The rearrangement links TRBV19 to TRBJ1-2; D not certain. Germline CDR1 reads LNHDA; CDR2 reads SQIVND (reference sequence). This CDR3 comprises 15 residues. V gave up 3 bases and J gave up 0 bases, with 11 bases separating them. CDR3 region: CASSIRGAANYGYTF. The CDR3 region has the DNA TGTGCCAGTAGTATTCGTGGAGCCGCTAACTATGGCTACACCTTC.

The chain couples TRBV2 to TRBJ1-5; no definite D call. The CDR3 runs 16 residues. Trimming left V 5 bases short and J 0 bases short, with 14 bases between. Germline V gene lookup returns CDR1 SNHLY and CDR2 FYNNEI. CDR3 nucleotide sequence: TGTGCCAGCAGTCCCCCCCCCGCAGGTAGCAATCAGCCCCAGCATTTT. Its protein is CASSPPPAGSNQPQHF.

This chain uses TRBV2 with TRBJ2-7, with D unclear. The CDR3 is 15 residues long. V lost 2 bases and J 0 bases, leaving 11 bases between the germline ends. Germline V lookup: CDR1 SNHLY, CDR2 FYNNEI. Here the CDR3 DNA reads TGTGCCAGCAGTGAACATTGGACCCGCTCCTACGAGCAGTACTTC. Its translation: CASSEHWTRSYEQYF.

The chain recombines TRBV5-4 with TRBJ1-6; D may be TRBD1 (5 bases). CDR3 size: 14 residues. Germline assignment: CDR1 SGHNT and CDR2 YYREEE (reference sequence). V lost 6 bases to trimming and J lost 10 bases, with 17 bases between them. The CDR3: CASNSGTEDSPLHF. CDR3 DNA sequence: TGTGCCAGCAATTCGGGGACGGAGGACTCACCCCTCCACTTT. Based on the CDR3 plus reference TRBV5-4 and TRBJ1-6, the full variable domain is ETGVTQSPTHLIKTRGQQVTLRCSSQSGHNTVSWYQQALGQGPQFIFQYYREEENGRGNFPPRFSGLQFPNYSSELNVNALELDDSALYLCASNSGTEDSPLHFGNGTRLTVT.

The CDR3 is CASSRNRGTGELFF. Written as DNA, the CDR3 is TGTGCCAGCAGCCGCAACAGGGGCACCGGGGAGCTGTTTTTT. The rearrangement links TRBV5-4 to TRBJ2-2; the match to TRBD1 covers 7 bases. V lost 4 bases and J lost 4; bases outside the gene matches: 4. CDR3 size: 14 residues. CDR1 SGHNT and CDR2 YYREEE come from the germline V gene (reference sequence). The full variable domain, with the rest looked up from reference TRBV5-4 and TRBJ2-2, is ETGVTQSPTHLIKTRGQQVTLRCSSQSGHNTVSWYQQALGQGPQFIFQYYREEENGRGNFPPRFSGLQFPNYSSELNVNALELDDSALYLCASSRNRGTGELFFGEGSRLTVL.

The J gene is TRBJ2-5, the V gene TRBV2, with a possible D match to TRBD2 (6 bases). Germline V CDR1 and CDR2: SNHLY, FYNNEI. The length of the CDR3 is 13 residues. Trimming took 10 bases from V and 5 from J, leaving 17 bases between them. The CDR3 here is CAIAGGIGETQYF. The CDR3 DNA follows: TGTGCCATCGCTGGGGGGATAGGTGAGACCCAGTACTTC.

The rearrangement uses TRBV24-1 and TRBJ2-2; 7 bases fit TRBD1. The CDR3 loop spans 14 amino acids. From germline, CDR1 is KGHDR and CDR2 SFDVKD. With V trimmed by 4 bases and J by 6 bases, 4 bases remained unmatched. The CDR3 region has the DNA TGTGCCACCAGTGACCCCCAGGGGGCCGGGGAGCTGTTTTTT. Translating it yields CATSDPQGAGELFF.

This clone has a single count. The rearrangement uses TRBV7-9 and TRBJ2-7, with 16 bases identical to TRBD2. Germline trimming cut 4 bases from V and 6 bases from J; bases unmatched to any gene: 3. The length of the CDR3 is 15 residues. Germline CDR1 is SEHNR and CDR2 is FQNEAQ (reference sequence). The CDR3 sequence is CASSYGTSGGAEQYF. CDR3 nucleotides: TGTGCCAGCAGCTACGGGACTAGCGGGGGGGCCGAGCAGTACTTC.

V usage is TRBV11-2 and J usage is TRBJ2-1; tentative D call: TRBD1 (6 bases). Germline loops: CDR1 SGHAT, CDR2 FQNNGV. The CDR3 consists of 14 residues. V was clipped by 4 bases and J by 3 bases, with 10 bases between them. In nucleotides, the CDR3 is TGTGCCAGCAGCTCCTGGACAGTCTACAATGAGCAGTTCTTC. Its protein product is CASSSWTVYNEQFF.

V usage is TRBV7-2 and J usage is TRBJ2-5; 10 bases match TRBD2. Germline CDR1 and CDR2: SGHTA and FQGNSA. The junction had 4 bases not matched to a gene; V was cut back by 1 base and J by 2 bases. There are 16 residues in the CDR3. The CDR3 DNA follows: TGTGCCAGCAGCTTAGGTACTAGCGGGGTACAAGAGACCCAGTACTTC. Its protein is CASSLGTSGVQETQYF.

In this sample, this clone turned up once. The chain has TRBV2 and TRBJ1-3; D call uncertain. Looked up from germline, CDR1 is SNHLY and CDR2 is FYNNEI. This CDR3 comprises 16 residues. Trimming left V 0 bases short and J 2 bases short, with 11 bases between. CDR3 nucleotides: TGTGCCAGCAGTGAAGCGAGTCTAGTGGCTGGAAACACCATATATTTT. It yields the protein CASSEASLVAGNTIYF.

The V and J genes are TRBV7-2 and TRBJ2-3; D is undetermined. V was clipped by 1 base and J by 0 bases, with 11 bases between them. The CDR3 covers 16 residues. The germline gives CDR1 SGHTA, CDR2 FQGNSA. CDR3 loop: CASSLGQLPSTDTQYF. The DNA for the CDR3 is TGTGCCAGCAGCTTAGGGCAGCTACCCAGCACAGATACGCAGTATTTT.

This clone was found a few times. V usage is TRBV2 and J usage is TRBJ2-5, with 13 bases matching TRBD2. Germline lookup yields CDR1 SNHLY and CDR2 FYNNEI. This CDR3 is 17 amino acids long. The V segment lost 6 bases and the J segment 4 bases; nucleotides outside the gene matches: 11. The CDR3 DNA reads TGTGCCAGCAGCGCCAATCGACTAGCGGGGGGAAGAGAGACCCAGTACTTC. Residues: CASSANRLAGGRETQYF.

The genes are TRBV11-2 and TRBJ2-5; 12 bases match TRBD1. CDR1 and CDR2 from the germline V gene are SGHAT and FQNNGV. J lost 0 bases, V lost 5 bases, and 7 bases had no gene match. The CDR3 runs to 17 residues. The CDR3 DNA is TGTGCCAGCAGCGACGGGACAGGGGGCCTGTACCAAGAGACCCAGTACTTC. It codes for CASSDGTGGLYQETQYF.

CDR3 sequence reads: CASSQRQGANYGYTF. DNA for the CDR3: TGCGCCAGCAGCCAACGACAGGGGGCTAACTATGGCTACACCTTC. This sequence joins TRBV4-3 and TRBJ1-2, with 9 bases matching TRBD1. Germline-derived CDR1 and CDR2 are LGHNA and YSLEER. The V gene end was trimmed by 2 bases and the J gene end by 0 bases; junction bases not matched to a gene: 1. This CDR3 region has 15 residues.

This chain links TRBV10-3 with TRBJ1-1; 7 bases match TRBD1. V shed 4 bases and J 2 bases; nucleotides not matched to a gene: 1. Germline CDR1 and CDR2: ENHRY and SYGVKD. The CDR3 is made up of 13 amino acids. The CDR3 sequence: CAISGQGNTEAFF. The CDR3 coding sequence is TGTGCCATCAGTGGACAGGGAAACACTGAAGCTTTCTTT.

The sample holds one count of this clone. This chain links TRBV5-1 with TRBJ2-1; maybe TRBD2 (5 bases). Trimming left V 0 bases short and J 8 bases short, with 9 bases between. In germline, CDR1 is SGHRS, CDR2 YFSETQ. The CDR3 has 13 residues. This CDR3 is CASSLAAGDEQFF. In DNA form, the CDR3 reads TGCGCCAGCAGCTTGGCCGCGGGCGATGAGCAGTTCTTC.

About this clone: The conserved final phenylalanine or tryptophan is absent from the CDR3, which likely points to a read error. This chain connects TRBV4-2 to TRBJ2-7; D is ambiguous. This CDR3 comprises 16 residues. Trimming removed 5 bases from V and 1 base from J, with 18 bases in between. CDR1 LGHNA and CDR2 YNFKEQ come from the germline V gene. The CDR3 loop reads CASSRLAAGSSYEQYL. CDR3 sequence (DNA): TGTGCCAGCAGCAGACTGGCAGCAGGTTCGTCCTACGAGCAGTACCTC.

This clone was recorded only once. The chain employs TRBV5-1 and TRBJ1-2; D gene uncertain. There are 12 residues in the CDR3. The germline CDR1 and CDR2 sequences are SGHRS and YFSETQ. Trimming removed 0 bases at V and 7 bases at J, with 7 bases between. The CDR3 DNA sequence: TGCGCCAGCAGCTTGGTTTCAGGTGGCTACACCTTC. Translating gives CASSLVSGGYTF. Full variable domain (rest looked up from reference TRBV5-1 and TRBJ1-2): KAGVTQTPRYLIKTRGQQVTLSCSPISGHRSVSWYQQTPGQGLQFLFEYFSETQRNKGNFPGRFSGRQFSNSRSEMNVSTLELGDSALYLCASSLVSGGYTFGSGTRLTVV.